Shown below are 5 T cell receptor beta chains from a single sample sequenced in a study of T cells in localized non-small cell lung cancer (dated by TCRdb to 2018 to 2021). Libraries were prepared through the immunoSEQ multiplex PCR assay. TCRdb mirrors the immuneACCESS table, restricted to in-frame sequences. Some clones are absent from its copies; in checked studies, under half trace to an unresolved V gene, and the reason for the others is unknown. The sample includes 4,000 to 6,000 clones, with around 60% observed a single time. Jointly, the top ten make up about 3.8% of the sample. Sequencing used lymph node tissue, obtained before any cancer treatment. The receptors were sampled from a male donor aged 60 or over with stage I squamous cell lung carcinoma.

This clone came up once. The gene calls are TRBV28 and TRBJ2-1; D uncertain. The CDR3 spans 13 residues. Germline V gives CDR1 MDHEN, CDR2 SYDVKM. With 3 bases removed from V and 10 bases from J, the gap between germline ends came to 13 bases. The CDR3 nucleotides read TGTGCCAGCAGTTTTGGTAATGGGCGGGAGCAGTTCTTC. Residues: CASSFGNGREQFF.

This sequence joins TRBV12-5 and TRBJ2-7; 10 bases map to TRBD1. V shed 1 base and J 6 bases; nucleotides not matched to a gene: 6. This CDR3 spans 15 amino acids. Per the germline V gene, CDR1 is LGHNT and CDR2 is FRNRAP. CDR3 sequence: CASGLDSGTGAEQYF. The DNA of the CDR3 is TGTGCTAGTGGTTTGGACTCCGGGACAGGGGCCGAGCAGTACTTC.

This clone was detected only a few times. V and J are TRBV30 and TRBJ1-1, with D possibly being TRBD1 (5 bases). CDR3 length: 13 residues. Germline lookup yields CDR1 GTSNPN and CDR2 SVGIG (reference sequence). Trimming took off 0 bases at V and 8 bases at J, with 13 bases between the two ends. CDR3 coding DNA: TGTGCCTGGAGTGTACGTAGGGAGGGGGAAGCTTTCTTT. Amino acids: CAWSVRREGEAFF.

The chain carries TRBV19 and TRBJ2-2, with D perhaps TRBD2 (5 bases). This CDR3 has 11 amino acids. From germline, CDR1 is LNHDA and CDR2 SQIVND (reference sequence). V was cut by 8 bases and J by 6 bases, with 7 bases left in between. The CDR3 DNA sequence: TGTGCCAGTGGGAGTCCCGGGGAGCTGTTTTTT. Its protein product is CASGSPGELFF.

V usage is TRBV6-8 and J usage is TRBJ2-7; D gene ambiguous. The V end lost 2 bases, the J end lost 0 bases, and 8 bases lay between the germline ends. Germline values: CDR1 MNHGY, CDR2 SAAAGT. The CDR3 has 14 amino acids. In DNA, the CDR3 is TGTGCCAGCAGTTACGCACATACCTCCTACGAGCAGTACTTC. Protein sequence: CASSYAHTSYEQYF.